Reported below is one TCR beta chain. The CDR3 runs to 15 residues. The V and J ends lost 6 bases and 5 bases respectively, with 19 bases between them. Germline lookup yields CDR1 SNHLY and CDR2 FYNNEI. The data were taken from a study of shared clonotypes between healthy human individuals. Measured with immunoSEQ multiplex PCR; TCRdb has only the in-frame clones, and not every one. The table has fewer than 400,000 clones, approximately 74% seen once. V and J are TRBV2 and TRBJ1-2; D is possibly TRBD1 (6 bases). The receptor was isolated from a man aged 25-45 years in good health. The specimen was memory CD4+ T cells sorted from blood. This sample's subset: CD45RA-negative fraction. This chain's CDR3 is CASSSRGKTGYGYTF. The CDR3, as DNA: TGTGCCAGCAGCTCGCGCGGGAAGACAGGTTATGGCTACACCTTC.